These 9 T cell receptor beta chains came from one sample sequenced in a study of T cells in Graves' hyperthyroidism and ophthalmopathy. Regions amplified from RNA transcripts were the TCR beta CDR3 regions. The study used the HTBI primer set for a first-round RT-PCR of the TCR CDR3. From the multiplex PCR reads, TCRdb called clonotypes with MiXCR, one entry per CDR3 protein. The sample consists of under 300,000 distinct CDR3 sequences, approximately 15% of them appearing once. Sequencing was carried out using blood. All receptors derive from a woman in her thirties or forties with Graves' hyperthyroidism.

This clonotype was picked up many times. The DNA for the CDR3 is TGCAGTGCTAGAGATGGAGAAGGCCGGAATGAGCAGTTCTTC. Its protein product is CSARDGEGRNEQFF. The chain combines TRBV20-1 with TRBJ2-1; D is uncertain. The CDR3 consists of 14 residues. V was pared by 0 bases and J by 7 bases, with 13 bases between. Looked up from germline, CDR1 is DFQATT and CDR2 is SNEGSKA (reference sequence).

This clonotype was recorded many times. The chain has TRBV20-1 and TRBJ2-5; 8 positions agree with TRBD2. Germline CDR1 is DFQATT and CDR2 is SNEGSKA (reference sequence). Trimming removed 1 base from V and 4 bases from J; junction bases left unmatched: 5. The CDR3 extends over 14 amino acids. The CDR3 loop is CSARGLAGRETQYF. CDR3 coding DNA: TGCAGTGCTAGAGGTCTAGCGGGCCGAGAGACCCAGTACTTC.

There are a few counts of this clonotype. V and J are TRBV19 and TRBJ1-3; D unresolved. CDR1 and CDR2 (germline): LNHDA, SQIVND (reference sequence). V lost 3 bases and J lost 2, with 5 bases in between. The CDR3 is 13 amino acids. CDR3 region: CASSIRTGNTIYF. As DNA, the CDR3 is TGTGCCAGTAGTATTCGGACTGGAAACACCATATATTTT.

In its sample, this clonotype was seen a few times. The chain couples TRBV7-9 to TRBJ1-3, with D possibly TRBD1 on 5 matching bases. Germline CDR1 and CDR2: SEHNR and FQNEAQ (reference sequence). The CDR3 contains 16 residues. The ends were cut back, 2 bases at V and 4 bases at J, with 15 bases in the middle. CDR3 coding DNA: TGTGCCAGCAGCTTAAAGGGGAGGACTTCCGGAAACACCATATATTTT. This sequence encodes CASSLKGRTSGNTIYF. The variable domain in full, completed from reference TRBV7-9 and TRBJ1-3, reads DTGVSQNPRHKITKRGQNVTFRCDPISEHNRLYWYRQTLGQGPEFLTYFQNEAQLEKSRLLSDRFSAERPKGSFSTLEIQRTEQGDSAMYLCASSLKGRTSGNTIYFGEGSWLTVV.

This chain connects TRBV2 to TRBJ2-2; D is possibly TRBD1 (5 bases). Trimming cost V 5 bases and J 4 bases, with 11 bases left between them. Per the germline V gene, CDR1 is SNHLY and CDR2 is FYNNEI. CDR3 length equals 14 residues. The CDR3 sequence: CASSPLTVTGELFF. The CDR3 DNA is TGTGCCAGCAGTCCATTGACAGTCACCGGGGAGCTGTTTTTT.

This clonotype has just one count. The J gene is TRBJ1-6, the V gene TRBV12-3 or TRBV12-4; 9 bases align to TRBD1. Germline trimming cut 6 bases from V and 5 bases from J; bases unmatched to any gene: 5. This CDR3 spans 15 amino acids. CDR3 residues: CASRTTGGNNSPLHF. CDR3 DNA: TGTGCCAGCAGGACGACAGGGGGGAATAATTCACCCCTCCACTTT.

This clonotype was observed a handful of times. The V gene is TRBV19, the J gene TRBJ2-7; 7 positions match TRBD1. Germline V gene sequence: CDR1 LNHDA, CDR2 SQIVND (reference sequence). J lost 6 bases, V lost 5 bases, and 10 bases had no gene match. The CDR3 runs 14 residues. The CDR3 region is CASSPYNRGGEQYF. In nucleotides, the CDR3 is TGTGCCAGTAGTCCCTACAACAGGGGCGGCGAGCAGTACTTC.

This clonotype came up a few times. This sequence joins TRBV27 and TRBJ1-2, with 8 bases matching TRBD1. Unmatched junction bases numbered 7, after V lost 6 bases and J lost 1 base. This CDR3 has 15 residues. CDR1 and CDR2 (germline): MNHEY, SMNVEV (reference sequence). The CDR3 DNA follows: TGTGCCAGCAGCCGACGACAGGGGAGTAACTATGGCTACACCTTC. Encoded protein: CASSRRQGSNYGYTF.

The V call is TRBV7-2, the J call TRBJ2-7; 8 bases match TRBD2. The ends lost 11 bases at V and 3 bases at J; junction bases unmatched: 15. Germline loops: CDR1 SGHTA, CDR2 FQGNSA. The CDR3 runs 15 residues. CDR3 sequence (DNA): TGTGCCTCCAAGGGTGACGGGAGGGCAGGCTACGAGCAGTACTTC. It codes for CASKGDGRAGYEQYF.